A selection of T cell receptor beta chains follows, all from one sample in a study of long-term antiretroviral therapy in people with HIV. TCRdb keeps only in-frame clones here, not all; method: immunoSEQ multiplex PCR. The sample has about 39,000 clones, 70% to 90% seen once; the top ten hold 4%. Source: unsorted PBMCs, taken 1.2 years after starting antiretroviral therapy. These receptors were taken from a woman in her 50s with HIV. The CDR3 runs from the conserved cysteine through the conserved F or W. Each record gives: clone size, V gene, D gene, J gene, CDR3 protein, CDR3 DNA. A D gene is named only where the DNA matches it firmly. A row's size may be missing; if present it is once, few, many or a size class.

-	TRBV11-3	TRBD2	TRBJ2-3	CASSLFGGGASDTQYF	TGTGCCAGCAGCTTATTCGGCGGGGGGGCCTCAGATACGCAGTATTTT
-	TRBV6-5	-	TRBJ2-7	CASRGSYEQYF	TGTGCCAGCAGGGGATCCTACGAGCAGTACTTC
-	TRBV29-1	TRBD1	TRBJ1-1	CSVQGAVGTEAFF	TGCAGCGTTCAGGGGGCCGTGGGAACTGAAGCTTTCTTT
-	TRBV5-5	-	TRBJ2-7	CASSLVGGVNEQYF	TGTGCCAGCAGCTTGGTGGGGGGCGTAAACGAGCAGTACTTC
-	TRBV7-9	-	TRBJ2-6	CASSLARVGPNVLTF	TGTGCCAGCAGCTTAGCCAGGGTAGGACCCAACGTCCTGACTTTC
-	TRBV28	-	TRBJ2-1	CASSLWDRPNEQFF	TGTGCCAGCAGTTTATGGGACAGACCTAATGAGCAGTTCTTC
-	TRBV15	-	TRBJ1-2	CATSARGFPTGGYTF	TGTGCCACCAGCGCTCGCGGTTTTCCTACCGGGGGCTACACCTTC
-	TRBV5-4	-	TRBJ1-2	CASSLMGAGGYTF	TGTGCCAGCAGCTTGATGGGGGCAGGGGGCTACACCTTC
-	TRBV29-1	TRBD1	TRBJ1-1	CSVGDRNTEAFF	TGCAGCGTTGGGGACAGGAACACTGAAGCTTTCTTT
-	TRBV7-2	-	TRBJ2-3	CASSLGSPRIDTQYF	TGTGCCAGCAGCTTAGGCAGTCCGAGGATTGATACGCAGTATTTT
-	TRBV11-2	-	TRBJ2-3	CASSLQPRDTDTQYF	TGTGCCAGCAGCTTACAACCAAGGGACACAGATACGCAGTATTTT
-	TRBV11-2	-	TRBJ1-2	CASSLAGANLYGYTF	TGTGCCAGCAGCTTAGCAGGGGCTAATCTCTATGGCTACACCTTC
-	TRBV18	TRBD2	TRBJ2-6	CASSPSSGGGASGANVLTF	TGTGCCAGCTCACCCTCATCAGGCGGGGGGGCCTCTGGGGCCAACGTCCTGACTTTC
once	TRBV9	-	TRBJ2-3	CASSVGGTDTQYF	TGTGCCAGCAGCGTAGGAGGCACAGATACGCAGTATTTT
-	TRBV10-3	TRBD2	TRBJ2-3	CAISEGTSGSTDTQYF	TGTGCCATCAGTGAGGGGACTAGCGGTAGCACAGATACGCAGTATTTT
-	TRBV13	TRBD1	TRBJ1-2	CASSWTGDNYGYTF	TGTGCCAGCAGCTGGACAGGGGACAACTATGGCTACACCTTC
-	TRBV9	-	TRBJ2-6	CASISGANVLTF	TGTGCCAGCATCTCTGGGGCCAACGTCCTGACTTTC
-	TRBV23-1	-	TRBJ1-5	CASSQSGMGPGLSQPQHF	TGCGCCAGCAGTCAATCGGGCATGGGTCCAGGCCTCTCTCAGCCCCAGCATTTT
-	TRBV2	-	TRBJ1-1	CASSVTNTEAFF	TGTGCCAGCAGTGTTACGAACACTGAAGCTTTCTTT
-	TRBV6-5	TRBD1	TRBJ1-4	CASSSRQGLNEKLFF	TGTGCCAGCAGTTCAAGACAGGGACTTAATGAAAAACTGTTTTTT
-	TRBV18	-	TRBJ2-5	CASSPPSTQETQYF	TGTGCCAGCTCACCACCGTCCACCCAAGAGACCCAGTACTTC
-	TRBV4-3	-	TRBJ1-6	CASSPYRDSPLHF	TGCGCCAGCAGCCCGTACAGGGATTCACCCCTCCACTTT
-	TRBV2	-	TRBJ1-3	CASRLSGNTIYF	TGTGCCAGCAGGCTGAGTGGAAACACCATATATTTT
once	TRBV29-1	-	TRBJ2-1	CSVEGRQGDYNEQFF	TGCAGCGTTGAAGGGCGGCAGGGTGACTACAATGAGCAGTTCTTC
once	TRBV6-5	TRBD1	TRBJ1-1	CASLGTGMNTEAFF	TGTGCCAGCCTAGGGACAGGGATGAACACTGAAGCTTTCTTT
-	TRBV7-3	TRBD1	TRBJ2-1	CASSLRDRVGEQFF	TGTGCCAGCAGCTTACGGGACAGGGTCGGTGAGCAGTTCTTC
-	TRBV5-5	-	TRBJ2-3	CASSSSFGTQYF	TGTGCCAGCAGCTCTTCCTTCGGCACGCAGTATTTT
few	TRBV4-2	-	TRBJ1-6	CASSQDPAASMNSPLHF	TGTGCCAGCAGCCAAGATCCCGCAGCGTCTATGAATTCACCCCTCCACTTT
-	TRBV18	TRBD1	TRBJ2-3	CASSPSGGTGLLLSTDTQYF	TGTGCCAGCTCACCAAGTGGAGGGACAGGATTGTTGCTGAGCACAGATACGCAGTATTTT
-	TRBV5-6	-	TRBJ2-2	CASSQRVLRTGELFF	TGTGCCAGCAGCCAACGGGTGCTTAGGACCGGGGAGCTGTTTTTT
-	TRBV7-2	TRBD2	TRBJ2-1	CASSTSGGSSYNEQFF	TGTGCCAGCAGCACTAGCGGGGGAAGCTCCTACAATGAGCAGTTCTTC
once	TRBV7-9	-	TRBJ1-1	CASSPGRPGAFF	TGTGCCAGCAGCCCGGGACGGCCTGGGGCTTTCTTT
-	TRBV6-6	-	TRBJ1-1	CASRPSRAGNTEAFF	TGTGCCAGCAGACCTTCAAGGGCGGGTAACACTGAAGCTTTCTTT
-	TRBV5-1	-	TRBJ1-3	CASSLERGKGNTIYF	TGCGCCAGCAGCTTGGAGAGGGGAAAGGGAAACACCATATATTTT
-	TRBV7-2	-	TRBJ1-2	CASSSYREEGDGYTF	TGTGCCAGCAGCTCCTACAGGGAAGAGGGGGATGGCTACACCTTC
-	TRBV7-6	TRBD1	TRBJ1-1	CASSQGQGRVGNTEAFF	TGTGCCAGCAGCCAAGGACAGGGGCGGGTTGGAAACACTGAAGCTTTCTTT
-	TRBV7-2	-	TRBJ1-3	CASSESYPNSGNTIYF	TGTGCCAGCAGCGAATCTTACCCCAACTCTGGAAACACCATATATTTT